The sequence of this TCR beta chain was determined in a study of identical twins. This clonotype was recorded a few times. Its antigen remains unidentified. Regarding the study as a whole: Conclusions were drawn cross-sectionally by statistical analysis, without following the same donors. For out-of-frame beta sequences, excess twin sharing was weaker. Insertion counts were lower in abundant cord blood beta clonotypes, a trend that memory repertoires did not show.

Carrying unique molecular identifiers, the cDNA also gained a universal primer site through template switching. From the 5' RACE reads, TCRdb called clonotypes with MiXCR, one entry per CDR3 protein. Among around 570,000 distinct CDR3 sequences, around a tenth were seen once, and the ten largest hold 2.5% to 3.5%. Per the germline V gene, CDR1 is DFQATT and CDR2 is SNEGSKA (reference sequence). Trimming took 2 bases from V and 4 from J; bases not matched to a gene: 3. The CDR3 is made up of 13 amino acids. The same sample was also studied in work on yellow fever vaccine responses in identical twins.

This chain joins TRBV20-1 and TRBJ2-5, with 8 bases matching TRBD1. Source material: PBMCs. The sequence was collected from a woman aged 18-29 years in good health. CDR3: CSARSTGGETQYF. In DNA form, the CDR3 reads TGCAGTGCTAGATCAACAGGGGGAGAGACCCAGTACTTC.